What follows is one TCR beta chain and its context. Its target is unknown. The entry originates in a study of cytomegalovirus exposure and HLA in healthy donors. Study-wide points: Presence/absence comparisons presumed near-even sequencing depth among donors. Later analysis identified several of the most significant clusters that appeared linked to common viral pathogens. Among immune exposure information, only CMV serostatus was available. Accurate prediction of HLA-A and HLA-B alleles (for most subjects) was reportedly achieved from TCR beta sequences.

Germline CDR1 SQVTM, CDR2 ANQGSEA. The CDR3 extends over 13 amino acids. Unmatched junction bases numbered 3, after V lost 4 bases and J lost 0 bases. Primers: 60 Vbeta forward and 13 Jbeta reverse. TCRdb keeps only in-frame clones here, not all; method: immunoSEQ multiplex PCR. This sample has 80,000 to 130,000 clones, with approximately 72% found just once. V is TRBV29-1 and J is TRBJ2-7; 7 nucleotides agree with TRBD2. What was sequenced was PBMCs. The TCR sequence derives from a male donor in good health and CMV-seropositive. The CDR3 bases are TGCAGCGTTGTGCGGGGGAACTCCTACGAGCAGTACTTC. It yields the protein CSVVRGNSYEQYF.